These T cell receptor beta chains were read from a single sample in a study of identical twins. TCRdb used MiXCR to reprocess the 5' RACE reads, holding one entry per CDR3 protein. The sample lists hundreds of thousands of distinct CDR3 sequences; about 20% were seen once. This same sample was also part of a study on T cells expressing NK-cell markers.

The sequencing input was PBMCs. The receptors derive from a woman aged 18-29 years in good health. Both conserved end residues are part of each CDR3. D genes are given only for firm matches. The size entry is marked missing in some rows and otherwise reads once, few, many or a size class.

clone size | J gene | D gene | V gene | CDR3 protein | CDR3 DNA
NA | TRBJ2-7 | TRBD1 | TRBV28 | CASSLSGQSSYEQYF | TGTGCCAGCAGTTTATCGGGACAGTCATCCTACGAGCAGTACTTC
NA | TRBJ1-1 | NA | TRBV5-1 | CASSLATSNTEAFF | TGCGCCAGCAGCTTGGCGACGTCGAACACTGAAGCTTTCTTT
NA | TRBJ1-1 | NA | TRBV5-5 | CASSLGPDGTNAFF | TGTGCCAGCAGCTTGGGACCCGACGGGACGAATGCTTTCTTT
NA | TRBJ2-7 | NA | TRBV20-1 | CSAQQRGPLGEQYF | TGCAGTGCTCAGCAACGGGGACCTCTCGGCGAGCAGTACTTC
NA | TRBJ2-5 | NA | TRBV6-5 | CASSWRAYQETQYF | TGTGCCAGCAGTTGGAGGGCGTACCAAGAGACCCAGTACTTC
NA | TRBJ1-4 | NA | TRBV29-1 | CSVGIGADEKLFF | TGCAGCGTTGGGATAGGGGCAGATGAAAAACTGTTTTTT
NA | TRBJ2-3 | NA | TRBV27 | CASIPSRPYLTGESTDTQYF | TGTGCCAGCATCCCATCGCGGCCCTATCTGACGGGGGAGAGCACAGATACGCAGTATTTT
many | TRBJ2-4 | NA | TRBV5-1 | CASSLAPRVGQGTLRQNIQYF | TGCGCCAGCAGCTTGGCCCCCAGGGTGGGGCAGGGAACGTTAAGGCAAAACATTCAGTACTTC
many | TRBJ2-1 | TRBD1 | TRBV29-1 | CSVEDRDRGHNEQFF | TGCAGCGTTGAAGATCGGGACAGGGGCCACAATGAGCAGTTCTTC
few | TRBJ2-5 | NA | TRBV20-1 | CSARGHSIQETQYF | TGCAGTGCTAGAGGTCATAGCATCCAAGAGACCCAGTACTTC
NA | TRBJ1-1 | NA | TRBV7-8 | CASRRQDTEAFF | TGTGCCAGCAGGAGACAGGACACTGAAGCTTTCTTT
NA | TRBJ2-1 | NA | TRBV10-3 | CAISEPGTEGGNEQFF | TGTGCCATCAGTGAGCCCGGGACTGAGGGGGGCAATGAGCAGTTCTTC
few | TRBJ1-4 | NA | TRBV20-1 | CSAGGGADEKLFF | TGCAGTGCTGGAGGGGGGGCGGATGAAAAACTGTTTTTT
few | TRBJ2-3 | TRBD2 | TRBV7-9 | CASSLTLAGVADTQYF | TGTGCCAGCAGCTTAACGCTAGCGGGAGTGGCAGATACGCAGTATTTT
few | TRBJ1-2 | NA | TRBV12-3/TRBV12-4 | CASREKDRPSHPLGYTF | TGTGCCAGCAGGGAAAAGGACAGACCCTCCCATCCCCTTGGCTACACCTTC
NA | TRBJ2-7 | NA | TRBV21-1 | CASSSKSAGSGYEQYF | TGTGCCAGCAGCTCCAAGTCGGCAGGGTCTGGCTACGAACAGTACTTC
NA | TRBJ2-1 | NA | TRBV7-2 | CASIVGGVRVNEQFF | TGTGCCAGCATCGTGGGTGGAGTACGGGTCAATGAGCAGTTCTTC